The source of this TCR beta chain is a study of stem cell transplantation in POMP-related autoinflammatory disease. Background on the study: Impaired MHC class I-dependent CD8+ differentiation was hypothesized from defective thymoproteasomes.

General study results and limits: Fewer unique TRB V-J gene pairings were identified in patients with PRAID. In patients with PRAID, every analyzed T-cell subset tended to show lower diversity and higher clonality.

Clones were sequenced by immunoSEQ multiplex PCR, and TCRdb holds only the in-frame ones, with some missing. The sample records some 30,000 clones, roughly 88% being singletons. Details on this clone: Its antigen is as yet unknown.

The CDR3 has 16 amino acids. With V trimmed by 1 base and J by 4 bases, 6 bases remained unmatched. CDR1 SGHRS and CDR2 YFSETQ come from the germline V gene. The chain joins TRBV5-1 to TRBJ2-2; 8 bases agree with TRBD2. The sample was CD4+ T cells from PBMCs, taken before stem cell transplantation. The receptor was derived from a human donor with POMP-related autoinflammation and immune dysregulation (PRAID). The CDR3 loop is CASSLSGRGTTGELFF. The CDR3 region has the DNA TGCGCCAGCAGCTTGAGCGGGAGAGGTACCACCGGGGAGCTGTTTTTT.